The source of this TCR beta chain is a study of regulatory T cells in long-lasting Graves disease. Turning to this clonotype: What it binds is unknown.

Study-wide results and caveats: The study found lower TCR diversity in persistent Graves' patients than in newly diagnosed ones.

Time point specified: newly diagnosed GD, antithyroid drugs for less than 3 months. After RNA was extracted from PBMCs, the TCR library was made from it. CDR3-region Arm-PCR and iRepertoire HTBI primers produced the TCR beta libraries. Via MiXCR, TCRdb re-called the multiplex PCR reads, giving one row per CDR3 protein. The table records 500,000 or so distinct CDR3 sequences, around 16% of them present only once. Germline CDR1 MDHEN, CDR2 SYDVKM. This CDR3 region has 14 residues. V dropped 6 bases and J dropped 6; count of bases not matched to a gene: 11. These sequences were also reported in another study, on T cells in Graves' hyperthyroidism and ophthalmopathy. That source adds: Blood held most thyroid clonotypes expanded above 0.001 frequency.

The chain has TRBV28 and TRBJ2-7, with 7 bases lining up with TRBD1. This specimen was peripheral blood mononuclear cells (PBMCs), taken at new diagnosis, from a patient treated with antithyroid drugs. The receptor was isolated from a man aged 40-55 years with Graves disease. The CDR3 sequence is CASRRPGQSGEQYF. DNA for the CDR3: TGTGCCAGCAGACGTCCGGGACAGTCGGGCGAGCAGTACTTC.